Following are 31 T cell receptor beta chains from one sample sequenced in a study of T cells in Graves' hyperthyroidism and ophthalmopathy. Regions amplified from RNA transcripts were the TCR beta CDR3 regions. HTBI primers were employed in a first-round RT-PCR of the TCR CDR3. Each CDR3 protein is one row after TCRdb ran MiXCR on the multiplex PCR reads. The table has 550,000 to 600,000 distinct CDR3 sequences, 35% to 55% seen once. Sequenced sample: peripheral blood or thyroid tissue (not recorded which). These receptors all stem from an adult woman with Graves' disease, either hyperthyroidism or ophthalmopathy (not recorded which).

The chain is built from TRBV10-3 and TRBJ1-6, with 12 bases aligning to TRBD1. CDR1 is ENHRY and CDR2 is SYGVKD in the germline V gene. V lost 3 bases to trimming and J lost 7 bases; unmatched junction nucleotides: 1. The CDR3 covers 15 residues. CDR3 DNA sequence: TGTGCCATCAGTGACGGGACAGGGGGCAATTCACCCCTCCACTTT. Translation: CAISDGTGGNSPLHF.

This clonotype was seen repeatedly, ten times or more. The chain carries TRBV4-1 and TRBJ2-5; D is uncertain. Germline values: CDR1 MGHRA, CDR2 YSYEKL. The CDR3 is 16 residues long. V lost 1 base to trimming and J lost 7 bases, with 19 bases between them. The CDR3 DNA reads TGCGCCAGCAGCCAAGGACGCCAGAGTAGCCAGCGGACCCAGTACTTC. It encodes CASSQGRQSSQRTQYF.

The chain combines TRBV2 with TRBJ2-5, with D hard to call. Germline V gene data show CDR1 as SNHLY and CDR2 as FYNNEI. The CDR3 runs 13 residues. V was trimmed by 3 bases and J by 4 bases, leaving 9 bases between them. CDR3 residues: CASSDRTGETQYF. The CDR3 bases are TGTGCCAGCAGTGACAGGACCGGAGAGACCCAGTACTTC.

This clonotype was counted only a few times. The CDR3 here is CSGGAREKLFF. CDR3 coding DNA: TGCAGCGGGGGGGCGCGTGAAAAACTGTTTTTT. The chain uses TRBV29-1 and TRBJ1-4; tentative D call: TRBD1 (6 bases). Trimming left V 7 bases short and J 7 bases short, with 10 bases between. Germline CDR1 SQVTM, CDR2 ANQGSEA. CDR3 length: 11 amino acids.

This clonotype has just a few counts. The junction departs from germline at one end; a sequencing error may be responsible. The chain uses TRBV4-1 and TRBJ1-1; a weak D match, TRBD1 (6 bases). The CDR3 runs 14 residues. CDR1 is MGHRA and CDR2 is YSYEKL in the germline V gene. The CDR3 loop is CVSSPGTTNTEAFF. For the CDR3, the DNA is TGCGTCAGCAGCCCCGGGACAACGAACACTGAAGCTTTCTTT.

The V call is TRBV7-2, the J call TRBJ1-1; D remains unclear. From germline, CDR1 is SGHTA and CDR2 FQGNSA. The germline V and J ends were trimmed by 1 base and 13 bases, with 10 bases remaining between them. CDR3 length: 11 residues. The CDR3 reads CASSLGVRVFF. The CDR3 DNA reads as TGTGCCAGCAGCTTAGGGGTTAGGGTTTTCTTT.

This clonotype was picked up many times. The V and J genes are TRBV13 and TRBJ2-2; D is unclear. Deletions cut 4 bases from V and 3 bases from J, with 6 bases between. CDR1 is PRHDT, CDR2 FYEKMQ, per germline (reference sequence). CDR3 length equals 13 residues. CDR3 sequence reads: CASSSDYTGELFF. The CDR3 nucleotides read TGTGCCAGCAGCTCTGACTACACCGGGGAGCTGTTTTTT.

This chain uses TRBV24-1 with TRBJ1-4; D is uncertain. V gave up 0 bases and J gave up 4 bases, with 14 bases separating them. This CDR3 contains 17 residues. Germline V lookup: CDR1 KGHDR, CDR2 SFDVKD. The CDR3 sequence: CATSDLGNSRHNEKLFF. CDR3 bases: TGTGCCACCAGTGATTTGGGTAACAGTCGTCATAATGAAAAACTGTTTTTT.

This clonotype was seen repeatedly, ten times or more. V gene TRBV12-3 or TRBV12-4 combines with J gene TRBJ1-5; 7 bases align to TRBD1. CDR3 size: 13 residues. V dropped 6 bases and J dropped 7; count of bases not matched to a gene: 6. For the CDR3, the DNA is TGTGCCAGCAGCAACCCAGGGGGACAGCCCCAGCATTTT. This sequence encodes CASSNPGGQPQHF.

This clonotype was observed many times. The CDR3 spells CASSGFVQASFSNTEAFF. Here the CDR3 DNA reads TGTGCCAGCAGTGGTTTTGTGCAGGCCTCGTTCTCGAACACTGAAGCTTTCTTT. J is TRBJ1-1 and V is TRBV2; D is uncertain. Germline CDR1 is SNHLY and CDR2 is FYNNEI. Trimming removed 4 bases at V and 1 base at J, with 22 bases between. This CDR3 region has 18 residues.

At least ten counts were recorded for this clonotype. The chain combines TRBV29-1 with TRBJ2-5, with unresolved D. Trimming removed 4 bases at V and 1 base at J, with 13 bases between. CDR1 SQVTM and CDR2 ANQGSEA come from the germline V gene. There are 14 residues in the CDR3. This CDR3 is CSVGSARFQETQYF. The CDR3 DNA reads TGCAGCGTTGGCTCGGCACGGTTCCAAGAGACCCAGTACTTC. Full variable domain (remainder filled in from reference TRBV29-1 and TRBJ2-5): SAVISQKPSRDICQRGTSLTIQCQVDSQVTMMFWYRQQPGQSLTLIATANQGSEATYESGFVIDKFPISRPNLTFSTLTVSNMSPEDSSIYLCSVGSARFQETQYFGPGTRLLVL.

The CDR3 loop is CASSPSSAPPSETQYF. In DNA form, the CDR3 reads TGTGCCAGCAGCCCTAGCAGTGCGCCGCCGTCTGAGACCCAGTACTTC. The rearrangement joins TRBV7-9 to TRBJ2-5; a weak D match, TRBD2 (5 bases). Germline values: CDR1 SEHNR, CDR2 FQNEAQ (reference sequence). The CDR3 totals 16 residues. Trimming left V 5 bases short and J 5 bases short, with 21 bases between.

The V call is TRBV12-5, the J call TRBJ2-7; possible D gene TRBD1, 5 bases. Germline V gene sequence: CDR1 LGHNT, CDR2 FRNRAP. This CDR3 has 13 amino acids. V shed 4 bases and J shed 3 bases, with 10 bases lying between them. CDR3 DNA: TGTGCTAGTGGTTACGGTAGGGGCTACGAGCAGTACTTC. Translation gives CASGYGRGYEQYF.

This clonotype came up many times. CDR3 region: CASNHMGAGRLTYEQYF. The CDR3, as DNA: TGTGCCAGCAACCATATGGGGGCAGGGCGGCTCACCTACGAGCAGTACTTC. The chain carries TRBV6-4 and TRBJ2-7; D may be TRBD1 (6 bases). The V end lost 7 bases, the J end lost 2 bases, and 24 bases lay between the germline ends. CDR1 is MRHNA and CDR2 is SNTAGT in the germline V gene. The CDR3 extends over 17 amino acids.

This clonotype was counted at least ten times. The rearrangement links TRBV4-1 to TRBJ2-7, with 13 bases aligning to TRBD2. From germline, CDR1 is MGHRA and CDR2 YSYEKL. CDR3 size: 15 residues. V lost 3 bases to trimming and J lost 5 bases; unmatched junction nucleotides: 4. The CDR3, as DNA: TGCGCCAGCAGCCAGACTAGCGGGAGGAAGAACGAGCAGTACTTC. This translates into CASSQTSGRKNEQYF.

The gene calls are TRBV7-8 and TRBJ1-1; TRBD1 aligns across 8 bases. CDR3 size: 12 residues. The V gene's germline CDR1 is SGHVS and CDR2 FQNEAQ. J was trimmed by 10 bases and V by 7 bases; bases with no gene match: 8. For the CDR3, the DNA is TGTGCCAGCAACCGACAGGGGACGAGAGCTTTCTTT. This encodes CASNRQGTRAFF.

This clonotype was seen at least ten times. The V and J genes are TRBV12-3 or TRBV12-4 and TRBJ1-1; 7 nucleotides agree with TRBD1. CDR3 length: 12 residues. J gave up 3 bases and V 6 bases, and 1 base lay outside the gene matches. CDR3 in DNA: TGTGCCAGCAGCACAGGGGACACTGAAGCTTTCTTT. This codes for CASSTGDTEAFF.

The rearrangement uses TRBV10-3 and TRBJ1-2; D call uncertain. Germline V gene lookup returns CDR1 ENHRY and CDR2 SYGVKD. The germline V and J ends were trimmed by 2 bases and 3 bases, with 4 bases remaining between them. This CDR3 is built from 12 residues. DNA for the CDR3: TGTGCCATCAGTGAGCGGGACTATGGCTACACCTTC. This gives the protein CAISERDYGYTF.

This chain joins TRBV6-4 and TRBJ1-5; D perhaps matches TRBD1 (5 bases). The CDR3 is made up of 15 amino acids. The germline V gene has CDR1 MRHNA and CDR2 SNTAGT. V was cut by 2 bases and J by 2 bases, with 10 bases left in between. CDR3 nucleotide sequence: TGTGCCAGCAGTGACGGCCGGGGGGGCAATCAGCCCCAGCATTTT. Encoded protein: CASSDGRGGNQPQHF.

This clonotype was detected ten times or more. The gene calls are TRBV25-1 and TRBJ1-2; no definite D call. Germline lookup yields CDR1 MGHDK and CDR2 SYGVNS. The length of the CDR3 is 12 residues. V gave up 2 bases and J gave up 10 bases, with 11 bases separating them. CDR3 in DNA: TGTGCCAGCAGTGAAGATCACGCGGACTACACCTTC. Protein product: CASSEDHADYTF.

This clonotype appeared a few times. V and J are TRBV28 and TRBJ2-6; TRBD2 matches 9 bases. V lost 2 bases, J lost 2 bases, and 4 bases stayed unmatched. The CDR3 consists of 17 residues. The germline gives CDR1 MDHEN, CDR2 SYDVKM. This CDR3 reads CASSLVTSGTGANVLTF. The CDR3 nucleotides are TGTGCCAGCAGTTTAGTGACTAGCGGAACTGGGGCCAACGTCCTGACTTTC.

The rearrangement joins TRBV15 to TRBJ2-7; D not resolved. V gave up 1 base and J gave up 1 base, with 5 bases separating them. CDR3 length equals 13 residues. Germline CDR1 LNHNV, CDR2 YYDKDF (reference sequence). The CDR3 here is CATSRGVSYEQYF. In nucleotides, the CDR3 is TGTGCCACCAGCAGAGGAGTATCCTACGAGCAGTACTTC.

The rearrangement joins TRBV20-1 to TRBJ2-5; no reliable D call. Trimming took off 0 bases at V and 2 bases at J, with 10 bases between the two ends. There are 14 residues in the CDR3. Germline V gene data show CDR1 as DFQATT and CDR2 as SNEGSKA (reference sequence). CDR3 amino acids: CSAREGIWQETQYF. In DNA, the CDR3 is TGCAGTGCTAGAGAGGGAATCTGGCAAGAGACCCAGTACTTC.

The rearrangement joins TRBV28 to TRBJ2-7; 9 nucleotides line up with TRBD1. The CDR3 totals 16 residues. CDR1 is MDHEN, CDR2 SYDVKM, per germline. Trimming cost V 4 bases and J 0 bases; bases outside gene matches: 7. The CDR3 nucleotides read TGTGCCAGCAGTTCTTCATACAGGGGGCCCTCCTACGAGCAGTACTTC. Translated: CASSSSYRGPSYEQYF. Full variable domain (missing parts from reference TRBV28 and TRBJ2-7): DVKVTQSSRYLVKRTGEKVFLECVQDMDHENMFWYRQDPGLGLRLIYFSYDVKMKEKGDIPEGYSVSREKKERFSLILESASTNQTSMYLCASSSSYRGPSYEQYFGPGTRLTVT.

This clonotype has ten or more counts. CDR3 residues: CAWKQRDNDEQYF. CDR3 nucleotides: TGTGCCTGGAAACAGAGGGACAACGACGAGCAGTACTTC. V gene TRBV30 combines with J gene TRBJ2-7; TRBD1 might be the D (6 bases). This CDR3 contains 13 residues. Trimming took off 4 bases at V and 5 bases at J, with 15 bases between the two ends. The germline CDR1 and CDR2 sequences are GTSNPN and SVGIG (reference sequence).

Many counts were recorded for this clonotype. The V call is TRBV5-1, the J call TRBJ2-5; D is uncertain. The CDR3 contains 13 residues. Germline CDR1 reads SGHRS; CDR2 reads YFSETQ. The V and J ends lost 0 bases and 4 bases respectively, with 7 bases between them. The CDR3 DNA reads as TGCGCCAGCAGCTTGGACCCGCCAGAGACCCAGTACTTC. Translation: CASSLDPPETQYF.

This clonotype was detected many times. CDR3 in amino acids: CASSHGNTEAFF. The DNA for the CDR3 is TGTGCCAGCAGCCATGGGAACACTGAAGCTTTCTTT. The V call is TRBV3-1, the J call TRBJ1-1; D call uncertain. The CDR3 is 12 residues long. V lost 3 bases and J 1 base, leaving 3 bases between the germline ends. Germline V gene data show CDR1 as LGHDT and CDR2 as YNNKEL (reference sequence).

The V and J genes are TRBV25-1 and TRBJ1-4; D is uncertain. CDR1 MGHDK and CDR2 SYGVNS come from the germline V gene. CDR3 size: 13 residues. V lost 4 bases to trimming and J lost 8 bases, with 11 bases between them. The CDR3 DNA is TGTGCCAGCAGTGTGGGGATTTTCGAAAAACTGTTTTTT. Residues: CASSVGIFEKLFF.

The sample holds many counts of this clonotype. The gene calls are TRBV15 and TRBJ1-6; D not certain. Germline-derived CDR1 and CDR2 are LNHNV and YYDKDF (reference sequence). The CDR3 is 15 amino acids. V was clipped by 0 bases and J by 8 bases, with 11 bases between them. In nucleotides, the CDR3 is TGTGCCACCAGCAGAGACGGTTTTACGGATTCACCCCTCCACTTT. Residues: CATSRDGFTDSPLHF.

This clonotype was found many times. The CDR3 DNA reads TGTGCCAGCAGCTTACCTACAGGACCCTTAGACGAGCAGTACTTC. This sequence encodes CASSLPTGPLDEQYF. This chain joins TRBV7-8 and TRBJ2-7; TRBD1 is a possible D gene (5 bases). The V gene lost 2 bases and the J gene lost 5 bases, with 16 bases spanning the gap. The CDR3 sequence is 15 residues long. The germline gives CDR1 SGHVS, CDR2 FQNEAQ. The variable domain in full, completed from reference TRBV7-8 and TRBJ2-7, reads GAGVSQSPRYKVAKRGQDVALRCDPISGHVSLFWYQQALGQGPEFLTYFQNEAQLDKSGLPSDRFFAERPEGSVSTLKIQRTQQEDSAVYLCASSLPTGPLDEQYFGPGTRLTVT.

The rearrangement links TRBV7-8 to TRBJ2-7; 10 nucleotides match TRBD2. The CDR3 runs 17 residues. V shed 8 bases, J shed 2 bases, and the junction held 15 bases outside the gene matches. Germline CDR1 SGHVS, CDR2 FQNEAQ. CDR3 DNA sequence: TGTGCCAGCCGCATGTCGCCGCTAGCGGGAGAAACCTACGAGCAGTACTTC. Translation gives CASRMSPLAGETYEQYF.